A single sample is the source of the 13 T cell receptor beta chains below, sequenced in a study of T cell repertoires in cytomegalovirus infection (dated 2019 in TCRdb). The sequencer listed for this sample is Illumina HiSeq 1500. TCRdb reran the public reads through fastp at Q25 and MiXCR, keeping productive beta chains. Every CDR3 protein is listed once, alongside the most common genes and DNA of its rows. The table for this sample lists about 310,000 distinct CDR3 sequences; roughly a sixth of them were counted only once. The leading ten clones occupy around 11% of the sample. Sequences were obtained from PBMCs. The receptors were gathered from a human donor in good health (CMV status not recorded). Some clones in this sample may be carry-over from other donors' samples.

This chain joins TRBV3-1 and TRBJ2-7; weak D call: TRBD2 (7 bases). V was clipped by 4 bases and J by 3 bases, with 13 bases between them. Germline CDR1 is LGHDT and CDR2 is YNNKEL (reference sequence). CDR3 length: 14 residues. DNA for the CDR3: TGTGCCAGCAGCCGCTCGGGGGGCAACTACGAGCAGTACTTC. It specifies CASSRSGGNYEQYF.

In its sample, this clonotype was seen a few times. The rearrangement links TRBV7-9 to TRBJ1-1, with TRBD1 as a possible D gene (6 bases). Trimming left V 5 bases short and J 3 bases short, with 16 bases between. CDR1 SEHNR and CDR2 FQNEAQ come from the germline V gene (reference sequence). This CDR3 is 15 amino acids long. The CDR3, as DNA: TGTGCCAGCAGCCCCGAGACAGGCCTAGACACTGAAGCTTTCTTT. This translates into CASSPETGLDTEAFF.

This chain uses TRBV6-2 or TRBV6-3 with TRBJ1-2; 8 bases fit TRBD1. The J segment lost 12 bases and the V segment lost 5 bases, leaving 14 bases of the junction unmatched. This CDR3 comprises 14 residues. CDR1 is MNHEY and CDR2 is SVGEGT in the germline V gene. CDR3 in amino acids: CASSTPEDRARNTF. In nucleotides, the CDR3 is TGTGCCAGCAGTACTCCGGAGGACAGGGCTAGAAACACCTTC.

The chain uses TRBV28 and TRBJ2-2; 8 bases match TRBD1. This CDR3 spans 13 amino acids. Germline-derived CDR1 and CDR2 are MDHEN and SYDVKM. Losses at the gene ends were 6 bases for V and 7 bases for J; bases not matched to a gene: 4. The CDR3 loop is CASSQGASGELFF. The CDR3 nucleotides read TGTGCCAGCAGCCAGGGGGCGAGCGGGGAGCTGTTTTTT.

Ten or more counts support this clonotype. V is TRBV7-2 and J is TRBJ2-3, with D possibly TRBD2 on 5 matching bases. The CDR3 is 15 residues long. Per the germline V gene, CDR1 is SGHTA and CDR2 is FQGNSA. V was cut by 4 bases and J by 4 bases, with 15 bases left in between. The CDR3 nucleotides read TGTGCCAGCAGCTCCTCCGGGGTAGTTGCAGATACGCAGTATTTT. Translation gives CASSSSGVVADTQYF.

The chain carries TRBV23-1 and TRBJ2-3, with D tentatively TRBD1 (5 bases). TRBV23-1 is classed as an ORF, of uncertain function. V lost 7 bases and J lost 0, with 11 bases in between. The CDR3 spans 14 residues. The chain's CDR3 is CASNPTESTDTQYF. DNA for the CDR3: TGCGCCAGCAACCCGACAGAGAGCACAGATACGCAGTATTTT.

The table lists this clonotype with many counts. The rearrangement joins TRBV7-2 to TRBJ2-1, with D maybe TRBD2 (5 bases). Germline CDR1 is SGHTA and CDR2 is FQGNSA. The V gene lost 1 base and the J gene lost 4 bases, with 11 bases spanning the gap. The CDR3 runs to 15 residues. The CDR3 bases are TGTGCCAGCAGCTTAGATGTCGGGGTTTACAATGAGCAGTTCTTC. It yields the protein CASSLDVGVYNEQFF.

This clonotype was seen a few times. The chain has TRBV5-4 and TRBJ2-5; D call uncertain. Germline V lookup: CDR1 SGHNT, CDR2 YYREEE (reference sequence). The CDR3 is 14 amino acids. Trimming shortened V by 0 bases and J by 6 bases, and 12 bases separated the two germline ends. The CDR3 region has the DNA TGTGCCAGCAGCTTGGATGGGATAGAAAAGACCCAGTACTTC. This codes for CASSLDGIEKTQYF.

This clonotype was counted many times. The V gene is TRBV7-9, the J gene TRBJ1-1; D may be TRBD1 (5 bases). This CDR3 is built from 13 residues. The V gene's germline CDR1 is SEHNR and CDR2 FQNEAQ (reference sequence). V lost 7 bases and J lost 4, with 13 bases in between. Here the CDR3 reads CASIATGGTEAFF. In DNA, the CDR3 is TGTGCCAGCATCGCGACCGGGGGCACTGAAGCTTTCTTT.

This clonotype was observed at least ten times. This chain uses TRBV6-2 or TRBV6-3 with TRBJ1-1; D is uncertain. The CDR3 has 15 residues. Germline lookup yields CDR1 MNHEY and CDR2 SVGEGT. Deletions cut 7 bases from V and 3 bases from J, with 18 bases between. CDR3 bases: TGTGCCAGCACCACTCGGCGTCGAGGTTACACTGAAGCTTTCTTT. Translation gives CASTTRRRGYTEAFF.

This clonotype was recorded a few times. The chain carries TRBV6-2 or TRBV6-3 and TRBJ2-7; the match to TRBD1 covers 10 bases. V dropped 6 bases and J dropped 5; count of bases not matched to a gene: 7. The CDR3 runs 14 residues. Germline-derived CDR1 and CDR2 are MNHEY and SVGEGT. The DNA for the CDR3 is TGTGCCAGCAGCGACAGGGGGCGGCTAGACGAGCAGTACTTC. Translating it yields CASSDRGRLDEQYF.

This clonotype is medium-sized (0.01 to 0.1%) within its sample. The chain combines TRBV7-2 with TRBJ2-5, with 9 bases that match TRBD2. This CDR3 spans 17 amino acids. Germline V gives CDR1 SGHTA, CDR2 FQGNSA. V shed 1 base and J 2 bases; nucleotides not matched to a gene: 8. The DNA of the CDR3 is TGTGCCAGCAGCTTAGTTGTAGCTAGCGGGGAACAAGAGACCCAGTACTTC. Protein product: CASSLVVASGEQETQYF.

Ten or more counts support this clonotype. CDR3 coding DNA: TGTGCCAGCAGCCCCGGGGGGACTAGCACAGATACGCAGTATTTT. It translates to CASSPGGTSTDTQYF. The rearrangement joins TRBV7-2 to TRBJ2-3, with 7 bases that match TRBD2. Germline V CDR1 and CDR2: SGHTA, FQGNSA. V was clipped by 5 bases and J by 0 bases; unmatched bases: 5. The CDR3 extends over 15 amino acids.